This TCR beta chain stems from a study of blood T cell repertoires in COVID-19 (TCRdb year 2020). General notes on the study: Samples from collaborators originated in the United States, Italy and Spain and spanned both the acute and convalescent phases of COVID-19. The material from the prospective study consisted of cDNA or gDNA derived from T cells, B-cell-depleted T cells, or PBMCs. Subjects who had been exposed to COVID-19, were actively infected with it, or had recovered from it provided the deeply sampled blood TCRbeta repertoires that made up the dataset. The repertoires were released in a freely available public database intended as a resource for research on the immune response to SARS-CoV-2. Samples were obtained from the ongoing ImmuneRACE study (first 160 participants) and from 950 to 1,500 subjects provided by 6 global collaborators. Nearly every sample came with metadata listing a de-identified subject ID, COVID-19 status, age in years and sex. Where available, HLA class I and class II types were obtained from metadata supplied by the sample provider rather than from assay-based typing.

The immunoSEQ Assay, a bias-controlled multiplex PCR, was used to amplify TCRbeta CDR3 regions from genomic DNA. As for how the authors treated the data: The number of nucleated cells in each sample was estimated by amplification of reference gene primers within the assay. To quantify the absolute abundance of each unique TCRbeta CDR3 rearrangement, sequence reads were collapsed and filtered. For each sample, productive Simpson clonality was calculated by taking the square root of Simpson's diversity index across productive rearrangements. TCRdb took over this immuneACCESS table, retaining in-frame rearrangements with V and J assigned. Such tables are incomplete; in checked studies, under half of the missing clones stem from an unresolved V gene, and the remainder is unexplained. V and J calls and clone size are given by that table; D and trimming were obtained from the DNA. The sample data list fewer than 400,000 clones, and 85% of these were observed just once. The ten top clones hold 3% to 4.5% of the sample.

Whole blood was collected in K2EDTA tubes by collaborating institutions according to the institutions' own protocols. For TCRbeta analysis, collaborators shipped samples as frozen whole blood, isolated PBMCs, or DNA extracted from either of those sample types. In its sample, this clone was seen once. It lacks a known antigen. One base away there is no much larger clone; base qualities are not given. From a lookup of the germline V gene, CDR1 and CDR2 are SGHTA and FQGTGA. Trimming leaves V shorter by 4 bases and J shorter by 5 bases, with the junction holding 3 bases beyond the gene matches. The CDR3 starts with the cysteine, ends with the phenylalanine, and has 14 residues. Here the CDR3 DNA is all that survives: 42 bases in frame from base 1. Study-wide conclusions, independent of this receptor: Clinical and demographic metadata were provided uncurated, with the amount varying by source and participant.

This chain is built from TRBV7-3 and TRBJ2-5, and TRBD1 matches 11 of the central bases. The sequenced material came from peripheral blood. The sequence was obtained from a young woman with acute or convalescent COVID-19. The CDR3 in this case is CASSWTGGMETQYF. The bases are TGTGCCAGCAGCTGGACAGGGGGCATGGAGACCCAGTACTTC.